A single sample gave rise to the 13 T cell receptor beta chains below, sequenced in a study of long-term antiretroviral therapy in people with HIV. A v3.0 immunoSEQ assay was performed at survey level. Clones were sequenced by immunoSEQ multiplex PCR, and TCRdb holds only the in-frame ones, with some missing. The sample consists of about 26,000 clones, 70% to 90% of them appearing once. Sample: unsorted PBMCs, taken less than 5 years after starting antiretroviral therapy. The receptors originated from a man in his forties with HIV.

The V call is TRBV20-1, the J call TRBJ2-7; D might be TRBD1 (5 bases). CDR3 size: 11 residues. Trimming pared 5 bases from V and 3 bases from J, leaving 8 bases between. CDR1 is DFQATT, CDR2 SNEGSKA, per germline (reference sequence). The CDR3 bases are TGCAGTGCTCTAACAGGCTACGAGCAGTACTTC. Protein: CSALTGYEQYF.

This clone appeared once. The V gene is TRBV18, the J gene TRBJ2-3, with D perhaps given as TRBD1 or TRBD2 (5 bases each). Germline lookup yields CDR1 KGHSH and CDR2 LQKENI. Trimming cost V 6 bases and J 1 base, with 14 bases left between them. The CDR3 is made up of 15 amino acids. The CDR3 region has the DNA TGTGCCAGCTCGCGAGGGGAACTGCGCACAGATACGCAGTATTTT. Translated: CASSRGELRTDTQYF.

CDR3 nucleotides: TGTGCCAGCAGTTACTCGTCAGGGGAAGCTTTCTTT. Its translation: CASSYSSGEAFF. The rearrangement joins TRBV6-5 to TRBJ1-1; D may be TRBD1 (5 bases). Trimming took off 0 bases at V and 8 bases at J, with 7 bases between the two ends. CDR3 length: 12 residues. Germline V gene sequence: CDR1 MNHEY, CDR2 SVGAGI.

The V and J genes are TRBV6-1 and TRBJ2-4, with D unclear. V lost 9 bases and J lost 0, with 12 bases in between. Germline V CDR1 and CDR2: MNHNS, SASEGT. The CDR3 contains 14 residues. The CDR3 loop is CARHGRLAKNIQYF. The CDR3 DNA is TGTGCCAGACACGGGCGGCTAGCCAAAAACATTCAGTACTTC.

The chain uses TRBV7-8 and TRBJ1-1; D unclear. From germline, CDR1 is SGHVS and CDR2 FQNEAQ. The CDR3 is 14 amino acids. Trimming cost V 3 bases and J 1 base, with 9 bases left between them. This chain's CDR3 is CASSFSGQNTEAFF. CDR3 sequence (DNA): TGTGCCAGCAGCTTTTCTGGCCAGAACACTGAAGCTTTCTTT.

The chain links TRBV7-2 to TRBJ2-5; 7 bases agree with TRBD1. CDR3 length: 14 amino acids. CDR1 is SGHTA, CDR2 FQGNSA, per germline. V lost 7 bases and J lost 5; bases outside the gene matches: 10. The CDR3 DNA reads TGTGCCAGCACCACCACCCCCAGGGGGGAGACCCAGTACTTC. Translation gives CASTTTPRGETQYF.

This clone was seen only once. J is TRBJ2-1 and V is TRBV14; D not certain. The germline V and J ends were trimmed by 3 bases and 0 bases, with 12 bases remaining between them. Per germline, CDR1 SGHDN and CDR2 FVKESK. This CDR3 has 16 residues. CDR3 in amino acids: CASSQLPKSSYNEQFF. CDR3 in DNA: TGTGCCAGCAGCCAGCTCCCTAAGAGCTCCTACAATGAGCAGTTCTTC.

J is TRBJ1-4 and V is TRBV5-1; weak D call: TRBD1 (6 bases). From germline, CDR1 is SGHRS and CDR2 YFSETQ. The CDR3 totals 15 residues. Trimming removed 0 bases from V and 5 bases from J, with 11 bases in between. Here the CDR3 DNA reads TGCGCCAGCAGCTTGGCAGGGGCGACAAATGAAAAACTGTTTTTT. Translated: CASSLAGATNEKLFF.

The rearrangement links TRBV19 to TRBJ1-5; D may be TRBD1 (6 bases). Germline-derived CDR1 and CDR2 are LNHDA and SQIVND (reference sequence). CDR3 length equals 14 residues. Trimming took 5 bases from V and 6 from J, leaving 14 bases between them. The CDR3 sequence: CASSPQGIVQPQHF. The CDR3 DNA sequence: TGTGCCAGTAGTCCTCAGGGGATCGTTCAGCCCCAGCATTTT.

V and J are TRBV29-1 and TRBJ2-7; D may correspond to TRBD1 or TRBD2 (6 bases each). The length of the CDR3 is 13 residues. The germline V gene encodes CDR1 SQVTM and CDR2 ANQGSEA. V was cut by 6 bases and J by 3 bases, with 15 bases left in between. The chain's CDR3 is CSVLGGGNYEQYF. The DNA for the CDR3 is TGCAGCGTCCTAGGAGGGGGTAACTACGAGCAGTACTTC.

This chain links TRBV15 with TRBJ2-7; D is unresolved. V lost 4 bases, J lost 2 bases, and 12 bases lay in between. This CDR3 spans 14 amino acids. The germline V gene has CDR1 LNHNV and CDR2 YYDKDF (reference sequence). Here the CDR3 reads CATSTGFGPYEQYF. The CDR3 DNA reads as TGTGCCACCAGCACGGGTTTCGGGCCCTACGAGCAGTACTTC.

The chain uses TRBV19 and TRBJ2-1; possible D gene TRBD2, 5 bases. Trimming stripped 6 bases from V and 9 bases from J, with 24 bases between. This CDR3 is built from 16 residues. Germline V gives CDR1 LNHDA, CDR2 SQIVND (reference sequence). CDR3 residues: CASSQLAGPIYGEQFF. The CDR3 coding sequence is TGTGCCAGTAGCCAACTGGCGGGTCCTATCTATGGTGAGCAGTTCTTC. Using reference TRBV19 and TRBJ2-1 for the parts outside the CDR3, the full variable domain is DGGITQSPKYLFRKEGQNVTLSCEQNLNHDAMYWYRQDPGQGLRLIYYSQIVNDFQKGDIAEGYSVSREKKESFPLTVTSAQKNPTAFYLCASSQLAGPIYGEQFFGPGTRLTVL.

V gene TRBV6-1 combines with J gene TRBJ2-7, with D unclear. CDR1 and CDR2 from the germline V gene are MNHNS and SASEGT. The V and J ends lost 10 bases and 3 bases respectively, with 10 bases between them. This CDR3 has 11 residues. This CDR3 is CAIDLDYEQYF. The CDR3, as DNA: TGTGCCATCGATTTGGACTACGAGCAGTACTTC.